A single T cell receptor beta chain is shown here with its context. The data belong to a study of technical replicates of blood from several donors. CDR1 WNHNN and CDR2 SYGVQD come from the germline V gene (reference sequence). V was pared by 4 bases and J by 0 bases, with 21 bases between. This CDR3 has 19 residues. Produced via immunoSEQ multiplex PCR; TCRdb's table is partial and in-frame only. The table has approximately 9,000 clones, roughly 89% seen once. The clonotype comes from a human donor in good health. Sequenced material: PBMCs. J is TRBJ2-2 and V is TRBV10-1, with TRBD1 as a possible D gene (6 bases). The CDR3 reads CASSVARGQRGPNTGELFF. In DNA, the CDR3 is TGCGCCAGCAGTGTGGCCCGAGGACAGAGGGGACCGAACACCGGGGAGCTGTTTTTT.